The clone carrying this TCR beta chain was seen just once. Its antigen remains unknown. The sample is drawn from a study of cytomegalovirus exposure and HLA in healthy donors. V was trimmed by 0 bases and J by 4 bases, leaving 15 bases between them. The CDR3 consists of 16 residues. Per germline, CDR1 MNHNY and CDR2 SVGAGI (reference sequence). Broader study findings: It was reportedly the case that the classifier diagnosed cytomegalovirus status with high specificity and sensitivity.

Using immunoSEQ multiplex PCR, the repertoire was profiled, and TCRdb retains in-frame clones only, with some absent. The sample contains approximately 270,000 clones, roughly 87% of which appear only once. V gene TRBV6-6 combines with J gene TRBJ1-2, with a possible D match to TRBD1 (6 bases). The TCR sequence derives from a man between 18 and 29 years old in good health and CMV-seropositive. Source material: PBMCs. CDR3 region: CASSYSAGALTYGYTF. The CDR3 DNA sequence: TGTGCCAGCAGTTACTCGGCAGGGGCTTTGACCTATGGCTACACCTTC.